The 23 T cell receptor beta chains given below trace back to one sample, sequenced in a study of TIL therapy for anti-PD-1-resistant metastatic lung cancer. Stated time point: pre-treatment sample, taken before nivolumab and TIL therapy. Most excised metastases sampled were pleural nodules or supraclavicular lymph nodes. This was the immunoSEQ v3 assay. Here immunoSEQ multiplex PCR was the method, and the copy in TCRdb shows in-frame clones only, minus some. The sample yields about 12,000 clones, roughly 63% seen once. The specimen comprised tumor tissue, sampled at baseline. These receptors were obtained from a person aged 25 to 80 with non-small cell lung cancer.

The chain carries TRBV18 and TRBJ2-2, with unresolved D. This CDR3 has 13 residues. Germline values: CDR1 KGHSH, CDR2 LQKENI. Deletions cut 3 bases from V and 10 bases from J, with 12 bases between. This CDR3 reads CASSPSGSEELFF. CDR3 bases: TGTGCCAGCTCACCGAGTGGGTCTGAGGAGCTGTTTTTT.

This clone was seen a few times. The chain recombines TRBV24-1 with TRBJ2-1; TRBD2 matches at 12 bases. V was clipped by 4 bases and J by 7 bases; unmatched bases: 13. The germline V gene has CDR1 KGHDR and CDR2 SFDVKD. The CDR3 is made up of 18 amino acids. DNA of the CDR3: TGTGCCACCAGTGACCGGCCAAGACTAGCGGGAGTAAGTAATGAGCAGTTCTTC. Amino acid sequence: CATSDRPRLAGVSNEQFF.

The CDR3 protein is CASSLAYTGELFF. CDR3 bases: TGTGCCAGCAGTCTAGCGTACACCGGGGAGCTGTTTTTT. The chain joins TRBV6-5 to TRBJ2-2, with D perhaps TRBD2 (6 bases). Trimming took off 5 bases at V and 3 bases at J, with 7 bases between the two ends. In germline, CDR1 is MNHEY, CDR2 SVGAGI. CDR3 length: 13 residues.

The V call is TRBV6-1, the J call TRBJ1-2; D call uncertain. Germline V gene lookup returns CDR1 MNHNS and CDR2 SASEGT. CDR3 size: 15 residues. Trimming removed 1 base from V and 3 bases from J, with 12 bases in between. For the CDR3, the DNA is TGTGCCAGCAGTGAAGGAACAGAACTCTACTATGGCTACACCTTC. This translates into CASSEGTELYYGYTF.

This sequence joins TRBV27 and TRBJ2-7, with 7 bases that match TRBD1. The CDR3 totals 12 residues. The germline CDR1 and CDR2 sequences are MNHEY and SMNVEV (reference sequence). The V gene end was trimmed by 8 bases and the J gene end by 3 bases; junction bases not matched to a gene: 4. In nucleotides, the CDR3 is TGTGCCAGCGGATACAGGGGCTACGAGCAGTACTTC. Its protein product is CASGYRGYEQYF.

The chain couples TRBV9 to TRBJ2-1, with D hard to call. The germline gives CDR1 SGDLS, CDR2 YYNGEE. This CDR3 is 15 amino acids long. Trimming cost V 2 bases and J 6 bases, with 15 bases left between them. The DNA for the CDR3 is TGTGCCAGCAGCGTTTCAGGCGGAAGCTTCAATGAGCAGTTCTTC. Protein: CASSVSGGSFNEQFF.

The V call is TRBV6-5, the J call TRBJ2-7, with 7 nucleotides matching TRBD1. Germline V gives CDR1 MNHEY, CDR2 SVGAGI. Germline trimming cut 8 bases from V and 1 base from J; bases unmatched to any gene: 8. The CDR3 contains 14 residues. This CDR3 is CASRRGQASYEQYF. Here the CDR3 DNA reads TGTGCCAGCCGCCGAGGACAGGCTTCCTACGAGCAGTACTTC.

The chain uses TRBV5-1 and TRBJ2-3; tentatively, D is TRBD2 (5 bases). This CDR3 spans 14 amino acids. The germline V and J ends were trimmed by 3 bases and 5 bases, with 13 bases remaining between them. CDR1 is SGHRS, CDR2 YFSETQ, per germline. CDR3 in DNA: TGCGCCAGCAGCTCCCCTAATAGCGTAGATACGCAGTATTTT. Its translation: CASSSPNSVDTQYF.

This clone was picked up a small number of times. The chain carries TRBV9 and TRBJ2-1; D is unclear. The CDR3 is 13 residues long. Germline-derived CDR1 and CDR2 are SGDLS and YYNGEE. The V gene lost 0 bases and the J gene lost 2 bases, with 3 bases spanning the gap. The CDR3 coding sequence is TGTGCCAGCAGCGTAGTCCCCTACAATGAGCAGTTCTTC. Its translation: CASSVVPYNEQFF. Complete variable domain (other parts from reference TRBV9 and TRBJ2-1): DSGVTQTPKHLITATGQRVTLRCSPRSGDLSVYWYQQSLDQGLQFLIQYYNGEERAKGNILERFSAQQFPDLHSELNLSSLELGDSALYFCASSVVPYNEQFFGPGTRLTVL.

This clone was recorded a few times. The chain is built from TRBV25-1 and TRBJ1-1; D unresolved. The CDR3 has 15 residues. CDR1 and CDR2 (germline): MGHDK, SYGVNS. Trimming took 4 bases from V and 1 from J, leaving 13 bases between them. This chain's CDR3 is CASSAITSTNTEAFF. CDR3 nucleotides: TGTGCCAGCAGTGCAATCACAAGTACGAACACTGAAGCTTTCTTT. Full variable domain (outside the CDR3, taken from reference TRBV25-1 and TRBJ1-1): EADIYQTPRYLVIGTGKKITLECSQTMGHDKMYWYQQDPGMELHLIHYSYGVNSTEKGDLSSESTVSRIRTEHFPLTLESARPSHTSQYLCASSAITSTNTEAFFGQGTRLTVV.

The chain links TRBV5-1 to TRBJ2-1, with D maybe TRBD2 (6 bases). The germline V gene encodes CDR1 SGHRS and CDR2 YFSETQ. The CDR3 spans 15 residues. V was shortened by 0 bases and J by 3 bases, with 10 bases between the two germline ends. The CDR3 DNA reads as TGCGCCAGCAGCTTGGATGTAGCGGACTACAATGAGCAGTTCTTC. Protein product: CASSLDVADYNEQFF.

The chain uses TRBV5-1 and TRBJ2-1; D may correspond to TRBD1 or TRBD2 (5 bases each). The CDR3 consists of 14 residues. Germline V lookup: CDR1 SGHRS, CDR2 YFSETQ. With 4 bases removed from V and 9 bases from J, the gap between germline ends came to 17 bases. The CDR3: CASSLLGVETEQFF. CDR3 nucleotide sequence: TGCGCCAGCAGCCTACTAGGGGTTGAAACTGAGCAGTTCTTC.

There are a few counts of this clone. This chain links TRBV6-5 with TRBJ1-6, with 7 bases matching TRBD1. Germline assignment: CDR1 MNHEY and CDR2 SVGAGI. Trimming took 6 bases from V and 5 from J; bases not matched to a gene: 7. The CDR3 spans 15 residues. CDR3 sequence (DNA): TGTGCCAGCAGCCGCGGGACAGCCAATAATTCACCCCTCCACTTT. This codes for CASSRGTANNSPLHF.

V and J are TRBV18 and TRBJ1-1, with D possibly being TRBD1 (5 bases). CDR1 is KGHSH and CDR2 is LQKENI in the germline V gene. CDR3 length: 15 residues. V lost 4 bases and J lost 0, with 12 bases in between. CDR3 sequence reads: CASSHAPGLNTEAFF. CDR3 sequence (DNA): TGTGCCAGCTCACACGCGCCAGGGTTGAACACTGAAGCTTTCTTT.

The V gene is TRBV7-2, the J gene TRBJ2-7; 10 nucleotides match TRBD2. Germline CDR1 and CDR2: SGHTA and FQGNSA. Unmatched junction bases numbered 12, after V lost 1 base and J lost 6 bases. The CDR3 has 17 amino acids. CDR3 region: CASSLVPSGGPTGEQYF. The CDR3 DNA is TGTGCCAGCAGCTTAGTCCCTAGCGGGGGCCCGACGGGCGAGCAGTACTTC.

The chain employs TRBV7-6 and TRBJ2-3; 7 bases align to TRBD1. This CDR3 has 17 amino acids. The germline V gene encodes CDR1 SGHVS and CDR2 FNYEAQ. The junction had 10 bases not matched to a gene; V was cut back by 1 base and J by 3 bases. CDR3 in amino acids: CASSLDGAQGETDTQYF. The CDR3, as DNA: TGTGCCAGCAGCTTAGATGGCGCCCAGGGGGAGACAGATACGCAGTATTTT.

The J gene is TRBJ2-7, the V gene TRBV15; 13 positions match TRBD2. Germline V gene data show CDR1 as LNHNV and CDR2 as YYDKDF (reference sequence). CDR3 length: 18 amino acids. The J segment lost 3 bases and the V segment lost 0 bases, leaving 8 bases of the junction unmatched. The CDR3 nucleotides are TGTGCCACCAGCAGAGATCGCCGACTAGCGGGAGGTGGCTACGAGCAGTACTTC. Amino acid sequence: CATSRDRRLAGGGYEQYF.

The chain combines TRBV5-1 with TRBJ1-3; 10 nucleotides line up with TRBD1. The CDR3 runs 15 residues. V was pared by 5 bases and J by 6 bases, with 8 bases of the junction left unmatched. Per the germline V gene, CDR1 is SGHRS and CDR2 is YFSETQ. Written as DNA, the CDR3 is TGCGCCAGCAGACTTGACAGGGGGCAAATAAACACCATATATTTT. This gives the protein CASRLDRGQINTIYF.

The chain carries TRBV2 and TRBJ1-2; a possible D gene is TRBD1 (5 bases). The CDR3 loop spans 15 amino acids. The germline V gene has CDR1 SNHLY and CDR2 FYNNEI. V lost 4 bases to trimming and J lost 7 bases, with 19 bases between them. The CDR3 DNA is TGTGCCAGCAGTGGGGCTGTGGGACTTCGGCGTGGCTACACCTTC. Its protein product is CASSGAVGLRRGYTF. The entire variable domain, with the rest obtained from reference TRBV2 and TRBJ1-2, is as follows: EPEVTQTPSHQVTQMGQEVILRCVPISNHLYFYWYRQILGQKVEFLVSFYNNEISEKSEIFDDQFSVERPDGSNFTLKIRSTKLEDSAMYFCASSGAVGLRRGYTFGSGTRLTVV.

By share, this clone ranks as medium-sized. The rearrangement links TRBV5-6 to TRBJ1-1; D is possibly TRBD1 (6 bases). Trimming left V 1 base short and J 1 base short, with 8 bases between. The CDR3 contains 14 residues. Germline V lookup: CDR1 SGHDT, CDR2 YYEEEE. The CDR3 region is CASSLLGQNTEAFF. CDR3 nucleotides: TGTGCCAGCAGCTTGTTGGGACAGAACACTGAAGCTTTCTTT.

The rearrangement joins TRBV11-1 to TRBJ2-7; 8 nucleotides align to TRBD2. Germline V gene lookup returns CDR1 SGHAT and CDR2 FQDESV (reference sequence). This CDR3 has 15 residues. V was pared by 3 bases and J by 5 bases, with 9 bases of the junction left unmatched. The CDR3 sequence is CASSFSGARGHEQYF. Here the CDR3 DNA reads TGTGCCAGCAGCTTTAGCGGGGCTAGGGGCCACGAGCAGTACTTC.

By its share, this clone is medium-sized (0.01 to 0.1%). The chain recombines TRBV4-1 with TRBJ2-7, with a possible D match to TRBD2 (5 bases). From germline, CDR1 is MGHRA and CDR2 YSYEKL. Trimming cost V 0 bases and J 0 bases, with 12 bases left between them. The length of the CDR3 is 16 residues. The CDR3 protein is CASSQDWRANSYEQYF. In DNA, the CDR3 is TGCGCCAGCAGCCAAGATTGGCGGGCTAACTCCTACGAGCAGTACTTC.

By proportion, this clone is medium-sized. The J gene is TRBJ2-2, the V gene TRBV3-1 (or the pseudogene TRBV3-2), with TRBD2 matching 9 bases. With 0 bases clipped from V and 7 bases from J, the junction kept 12 bases outside the gene matches. Germline CDR1 and CDR2: LGHDT and YNNKEL (reference sequence). This CDR3 spans 18 amino acids. The CDR3: CASSQDSWGGRANGELFF. DNA of the CDR3: TGTGCCAGCAGCCAAGATTCATGGGGCGGGAGGGCCAACGGGGAGCTGTTTTTT.